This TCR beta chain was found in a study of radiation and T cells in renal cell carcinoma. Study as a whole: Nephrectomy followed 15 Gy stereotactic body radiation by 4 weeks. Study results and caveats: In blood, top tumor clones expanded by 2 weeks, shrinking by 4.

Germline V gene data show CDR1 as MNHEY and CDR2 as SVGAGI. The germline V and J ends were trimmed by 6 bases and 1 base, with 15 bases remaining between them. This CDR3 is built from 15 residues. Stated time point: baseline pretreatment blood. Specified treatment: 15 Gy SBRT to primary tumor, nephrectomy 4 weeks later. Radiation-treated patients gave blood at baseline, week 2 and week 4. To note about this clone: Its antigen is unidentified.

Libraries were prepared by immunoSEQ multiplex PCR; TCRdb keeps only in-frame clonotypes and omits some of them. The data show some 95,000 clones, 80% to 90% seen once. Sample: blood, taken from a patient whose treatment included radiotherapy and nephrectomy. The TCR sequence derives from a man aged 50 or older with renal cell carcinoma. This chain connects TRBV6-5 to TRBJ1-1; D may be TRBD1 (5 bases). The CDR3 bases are TGTGCCAGCAGGGAGTGGGGGAGACGGAACACTGAAGCTTTCTTT. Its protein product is CASREWGRRNTEAFF.